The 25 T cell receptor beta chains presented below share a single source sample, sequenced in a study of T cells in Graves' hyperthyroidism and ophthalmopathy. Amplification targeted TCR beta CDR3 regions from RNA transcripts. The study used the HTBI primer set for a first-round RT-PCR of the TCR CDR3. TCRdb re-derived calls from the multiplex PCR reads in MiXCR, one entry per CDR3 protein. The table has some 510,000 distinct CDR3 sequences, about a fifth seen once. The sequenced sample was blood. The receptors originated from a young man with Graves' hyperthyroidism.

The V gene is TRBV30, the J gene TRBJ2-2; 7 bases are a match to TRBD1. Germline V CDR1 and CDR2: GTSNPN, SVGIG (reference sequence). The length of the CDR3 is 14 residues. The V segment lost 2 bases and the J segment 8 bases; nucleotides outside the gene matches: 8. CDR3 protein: CAWSIKGAAGELFF. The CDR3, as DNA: TGTGCCTGGAGTATCAAGGGGGCGGCAGGGGAGCTGTTTTTT.

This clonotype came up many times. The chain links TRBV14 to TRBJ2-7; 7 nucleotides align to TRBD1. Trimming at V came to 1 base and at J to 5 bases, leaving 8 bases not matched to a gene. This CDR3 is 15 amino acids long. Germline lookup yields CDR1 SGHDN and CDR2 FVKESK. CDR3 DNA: TGTGCCAGCAGCCAAGCATACAGGGGAAGGAACGAGCAGTACTTC. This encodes CASSQAYRGRNEQYF.

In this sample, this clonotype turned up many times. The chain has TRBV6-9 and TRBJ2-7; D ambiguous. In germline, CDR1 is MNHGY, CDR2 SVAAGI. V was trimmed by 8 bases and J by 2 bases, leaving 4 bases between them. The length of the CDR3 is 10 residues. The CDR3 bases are TGTGCCAGCGGCGCCTACGAGCAGTACTTC. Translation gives CASGAYEQYF.

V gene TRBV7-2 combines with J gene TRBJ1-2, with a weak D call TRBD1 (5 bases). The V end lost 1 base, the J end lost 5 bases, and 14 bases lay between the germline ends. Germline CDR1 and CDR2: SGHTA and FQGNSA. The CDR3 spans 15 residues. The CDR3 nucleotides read TGTGCCAGCAGCTTAGGGTTCGGGGGGTCATATGGCTACACCTTC. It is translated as CASSLGFGGSYGYTF.

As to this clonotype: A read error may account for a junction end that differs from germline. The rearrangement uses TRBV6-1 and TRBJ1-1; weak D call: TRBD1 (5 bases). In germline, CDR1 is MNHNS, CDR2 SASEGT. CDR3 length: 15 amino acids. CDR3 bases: TGTGCCAGCACCGCCCAAACAGGACCAAACACTGAAGCTTGCTTT. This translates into CASTAQTGPNTEACF.

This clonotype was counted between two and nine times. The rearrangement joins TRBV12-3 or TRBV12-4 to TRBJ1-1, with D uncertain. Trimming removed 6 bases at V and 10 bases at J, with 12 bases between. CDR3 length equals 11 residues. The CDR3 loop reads CASRGFSGAFF. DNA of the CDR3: TGTGCCAGCAGGGGTTTCTCTGGAGCTTTCTTT.

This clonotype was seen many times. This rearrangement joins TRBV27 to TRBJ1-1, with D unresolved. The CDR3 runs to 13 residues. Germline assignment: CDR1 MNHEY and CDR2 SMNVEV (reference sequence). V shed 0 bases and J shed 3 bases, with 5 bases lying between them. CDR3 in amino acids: CASSLSADTEAFF. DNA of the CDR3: TGTGCCAGCAGTTTATCTGCGGACACTGAAGCTTTCTTT.

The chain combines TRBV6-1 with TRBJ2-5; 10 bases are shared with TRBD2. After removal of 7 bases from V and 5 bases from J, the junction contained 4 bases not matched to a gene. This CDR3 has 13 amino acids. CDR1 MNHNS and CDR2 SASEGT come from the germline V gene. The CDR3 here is CASNQREGETQYF. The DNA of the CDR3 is TGTGCCAGCAACCAGCGGGAGGGGGAGACCCAGTACTTC.

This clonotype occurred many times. CDR3 loop: CSRAKRAGASYEQYF. CDR3 nucleotides: TGCAGTCGTGCTAAACGAGCGGGGGCCTCCTACGAGCAGTACTTC. This chain uses TRBV20-1 with TRBJ2-7, with TRBD2 matching 8 bases. This CDR3 is 15 amino acids long. The junction had 12 bases not matched to a gene; V was cut back by 8 bases and J by 0 bases. Germline V gives CDR1 DFQATT, CDR2 SNEGSKA (reference sequence).

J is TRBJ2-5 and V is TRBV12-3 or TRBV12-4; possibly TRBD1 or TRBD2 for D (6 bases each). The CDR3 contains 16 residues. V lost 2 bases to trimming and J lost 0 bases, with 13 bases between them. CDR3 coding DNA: TGTGCCAGCAGTTTAAATGGAGGGACATACCAAGAGACCCAGTACTTC. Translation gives CASSLNGGTYQETQYF.

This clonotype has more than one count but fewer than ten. In nucleotides, the CDR3 is TGTGCTAGTGGTTCTCGGACAGGGAACTATGGCTACACCTTC. Encoded protein: CASGSRTGNYGYTF. This chain joins TRBV12-5 and TRBJ1-2, with TRBD1 matching over 8 bases. The CDR3 is 14 amino acids. The V and J ends lost 4 bases and 2 bases, in that order; junction bases with no gene match: 3. CDR1 is LGHNT, CDR2 FRNRAP, per germline.

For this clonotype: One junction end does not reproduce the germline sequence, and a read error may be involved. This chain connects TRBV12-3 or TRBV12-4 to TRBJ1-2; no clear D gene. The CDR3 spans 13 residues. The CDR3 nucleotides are TGTGCCAGCACCCCCGCCGCCCCGGGCCCGACGGACTTC. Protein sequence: CASTPAAPGPTDF.

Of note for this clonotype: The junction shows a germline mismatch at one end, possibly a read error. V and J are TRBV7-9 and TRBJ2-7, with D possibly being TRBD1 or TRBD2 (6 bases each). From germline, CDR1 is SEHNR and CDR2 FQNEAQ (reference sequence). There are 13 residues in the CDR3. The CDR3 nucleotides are TGTGCCAGCAGCCGTACGGGGGCCTACGAGCAGGACTTC. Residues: CASSRTGAYEQDF. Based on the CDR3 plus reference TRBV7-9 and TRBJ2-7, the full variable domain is DTGVSQNPRHKITKRGQNVTFRCDPISEHNRLYWYRQTLGQGPEFLTYFQNEAQLEKSRLLSDRFSAERPKGSFSTLEIQRTEQGDSAMYLCASSRTGAYEQDFGPGTRLTVT.

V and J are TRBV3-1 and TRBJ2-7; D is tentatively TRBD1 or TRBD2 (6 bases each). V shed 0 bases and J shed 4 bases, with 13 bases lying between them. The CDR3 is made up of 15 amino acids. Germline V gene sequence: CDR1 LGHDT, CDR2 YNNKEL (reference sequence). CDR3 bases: TGTGCCAGCAGCCAAGAAGGGGGGCGCTGGTACGAGCAGTACTTC. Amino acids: CASSQEGGRWYEQYF.

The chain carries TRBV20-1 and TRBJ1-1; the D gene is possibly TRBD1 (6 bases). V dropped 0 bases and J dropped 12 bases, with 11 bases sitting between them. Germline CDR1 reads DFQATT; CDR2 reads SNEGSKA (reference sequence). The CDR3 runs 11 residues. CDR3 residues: CSARDSTGPFF. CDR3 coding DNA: TGCAGTGCTAGAGATTCCACAGGGCCTTTCTTT.

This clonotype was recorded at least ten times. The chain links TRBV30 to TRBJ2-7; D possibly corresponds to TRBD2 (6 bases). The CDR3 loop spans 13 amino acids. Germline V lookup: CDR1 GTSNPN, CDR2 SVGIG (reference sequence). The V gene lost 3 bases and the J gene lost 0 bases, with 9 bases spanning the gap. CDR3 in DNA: TGTGCCTGGAGCGGGACTGACTCCTACGAGCAGTACTTC. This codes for CAWSGTDSYEQYF.

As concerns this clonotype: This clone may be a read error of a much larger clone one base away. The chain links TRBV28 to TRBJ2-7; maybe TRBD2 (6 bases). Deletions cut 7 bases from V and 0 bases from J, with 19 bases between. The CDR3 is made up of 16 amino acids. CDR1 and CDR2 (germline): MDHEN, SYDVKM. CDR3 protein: CASTLPPRESSYEQYF. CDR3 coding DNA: TGTGCCAGCACTCTCCCCCCCCGGGAGAGCTCCTACGAGCAGTACTTC.

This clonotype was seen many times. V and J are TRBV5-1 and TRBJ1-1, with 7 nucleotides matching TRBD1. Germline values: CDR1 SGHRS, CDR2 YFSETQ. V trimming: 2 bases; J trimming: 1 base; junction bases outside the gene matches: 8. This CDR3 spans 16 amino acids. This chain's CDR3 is CASSFRQGLRNTEAFF. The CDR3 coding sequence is TGCGCCAGCAGCTTCAGACAGGGCCTTCGGAACACTGAAGCTTTCTTT.

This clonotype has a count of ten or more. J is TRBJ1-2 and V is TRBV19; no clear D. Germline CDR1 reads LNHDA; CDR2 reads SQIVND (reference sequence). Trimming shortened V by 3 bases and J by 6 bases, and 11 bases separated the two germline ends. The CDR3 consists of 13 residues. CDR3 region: CASSMRRGNGYTF. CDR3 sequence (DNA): TGTGCCAGTAGTATGAGGAGAGGGAATGGCTACACCTTC.

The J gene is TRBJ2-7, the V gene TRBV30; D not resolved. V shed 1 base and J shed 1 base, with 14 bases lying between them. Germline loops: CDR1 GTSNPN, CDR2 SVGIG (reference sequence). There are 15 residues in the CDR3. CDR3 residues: CAWSGERRLSYEQYF. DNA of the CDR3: TGTGCCTGGAGTGGTGAGAGACGACTTTCCTACGAGCAGTACTTC.

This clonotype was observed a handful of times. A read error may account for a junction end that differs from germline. DNA for the CDR3: TGCGCCAGCAGCCCAGGACAGGCCCTAGCCAAAAACATTAAGTACTTC. Translating it yields CASSPGQALAKNIKYF. The chain couples TRBV5-1 to TRBJ2-4; 7 bases agree with TRBD1. CDR3 length: 16 amino acids. Looked up from germline, CDR1 is SGHRS and CDR2 is YFSETQ.

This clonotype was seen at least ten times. CDR3 protein: CASSRRDVGNTEAFF. The CDR3, as DNA: TGCGCCAGCAGCCGCAGAGACGTAGGGAACACTGAAGCTTTCTTT. The chain recombines TRBV4-1 with TRBJ1-1; D uncertain. V lost 4 bases and J 1 base, leaving 13 bases between the germline ends. This CDR3 comprises 15 residues. The germline V gene has CDR1 MGHRA and CDR2 YSYEKL.

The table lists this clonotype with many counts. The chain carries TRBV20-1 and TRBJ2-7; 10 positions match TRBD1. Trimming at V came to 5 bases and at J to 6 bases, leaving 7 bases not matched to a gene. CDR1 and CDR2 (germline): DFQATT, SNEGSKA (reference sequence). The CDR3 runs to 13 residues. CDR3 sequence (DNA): TGCAGTGCTCTCCGGGACAGGGGCTCCGAGCAGTACTTC. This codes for CSALRDRGSEQYF.

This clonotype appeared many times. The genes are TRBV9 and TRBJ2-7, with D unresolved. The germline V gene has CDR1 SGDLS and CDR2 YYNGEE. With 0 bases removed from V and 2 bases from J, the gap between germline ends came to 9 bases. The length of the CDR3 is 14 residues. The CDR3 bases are TGTGCCAGCAGCGTAGGGCAGGAACCCTACGAGCAGTACTTC. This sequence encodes CASSVGQEPYEQYF. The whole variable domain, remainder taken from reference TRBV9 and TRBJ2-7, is DSGVTQTPKHLITATGQRVTLRCSPRSGDLSVYWYQQSLDQGLQFLIQYYNGEERAKGNILERFSAQQFPDLHSELNLSSLELGDSALYFCASSVGQEPYEQYFGPGTRLTVT.

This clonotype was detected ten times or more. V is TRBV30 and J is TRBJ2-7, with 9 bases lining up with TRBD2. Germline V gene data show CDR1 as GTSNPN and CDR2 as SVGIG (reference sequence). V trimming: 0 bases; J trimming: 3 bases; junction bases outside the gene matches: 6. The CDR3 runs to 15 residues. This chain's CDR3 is CAWSVPSGNFYEQYF. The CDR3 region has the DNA TGTGCCTGGAGTGTACCTAGCGGGAATTTCTACGAGCAGTACTTC.